This TCR beta chain originates from a study of cytomegalovirus exposure and HLA in healthy donors. Study-level findings and limits: Earlier analysis found most TCR beta V segments productive about 87% or about 30% of the time. The authors listed 180 or so TCR beta chains as cytomegalovirus-associated.

60 Vbeta and 13 Jbeta primers were used in PCR. TCRdb keeps only in-frame clones here, not all; method: immunoSEQ multiplex PCR. Here the sample spans under 110,000 clones, roughly 82% being singletons. This clone occurred a few times. Its antigen is not identified. Sample: PBMCs. This clonotype originated in a male donor in good health and CMV-seropositive.

The CDR3 region has the DNA TGCGCCAGCAGCCAAGAGAGCGGGGGGTACTACGAGCAGTACTTC. Residues: CASSQESGGYYEQYF. V gene TRBV4-3 combines with J gene TRBJ2-7; 9 nucleotides line up with TRBD2. The CDR3 loop spans 15 amino acids. With V trimmed by 0 bases and J by 3 bases, 3 bases remained unmatched. Germline V CDR1 and CDR2: LGHNA, YSLEER.